This T cell receptor beta chain appears in the sequencing data of a study of blood T cell repertoires in COVID-19 (dated by TCRdb to the early 2020s). For the study in its entirety: The collaborator samples originated in the United States, Italy and Spain and spanned the acute and convalescent phases of COVID-19. The material from the prospective study consisted of cDNA or gDNA derived from T cells, B-cell-depleted T cells, or PBMCs. The repertoires were made available in a free public database intended to serve as a resource for research on the immune response to SARS-CoV-2. Subjects who had been exposed to COVID-19, were actively infected with it, or had recovered from it provided the deeply sampled blood TCRbeta repertoires that made up the dataset. Sample metadata almost always included a de-identified subject ID, COVID-19 status, age in years and sex. Samples were obtained from the ongoing ImmuneRACE study (first 160 participants) and from about 1,300 subjects provided by 6 global collaborators. Where available, HLA class I and class II types were obtained from metadata supplied by the sample provider rather than from assay-based typing. Results the study describes overall, beyond this receptor: The amount of clinical and demographic metadata varied by source and participant and was provided uncurated.

Collaborating institutions collected whole blood in K2EDTA tubes following their own protocols. Collaborator samples were shipped for TCRbeta analysis as frozen whole blood, isolated PBMCs, or DNA extracted from either sample type. The CDR3 contains 15 residues, cysteine and phenylalanine counted. The read is trimmed to its CDR3 DNA, 45 bases read in frame from base 1. V sheds 5 bases and J sheds 2 bases, leaving 15 bases between their ends. The germline V gene (reference sequence) sets CDR1 to LNHNV and CDR2 to YYDKDF. The immunoSEQ Assay, a bias-controlled multiplex PCR, was used to amplify TCRbeta CDR3 regions from genomic DNA. The original pipeline was this. The number of nucleated cells in each sample was estimated from the amplification of reference gene primers within the assay. To quantify the absolute abundance of each unique TCRbeta CDR3 rearrangement, sequence reads were collapsed and filtered. For each sample, productive Simpson clonality was calculated as the square root of Simpson's diversity index across productive rearrangements. Imported from immuneACCESS, the table was reduced by TCRdb to in-frame sequences with V and J called. These copies leave out some clones; in studies compared against another copy, an unresolved V gene accounts for under half, and the cause of the remainder is not known. Clone size and V and J calls were adopted from that table, with D and trimming inferred from the DNA. The sample table contains tens of thousands of clones; only one count was recorded for roughly 78% of them. In total, the top ten clones hold more than 8% of the sample.

This clone showed up just once. The antigen this receptor binds is unknown. Base qualities were left out, and no much larger clone turns up one base away. The TCR originated in an elderly woman with acute or convalescent COVID-19. This chain is built from TRBV15 and TRBJ1-2; the best D guess is TRBD1, with 6 bases matching. Material for sequencing was peripheral blood. This receptor carries the CDR3 CATSLDRFQNYGYTF. The DNA sequence follows: TGTGCCACCAGCCTCGACAGGTTTCAGAACTATGGCTACACCTTC.